These 21 T cell receptor beta chains were all obtained from the same sample, sequenced in a study of blood T cell repertoires in COVID-19. TCRdb's table, derived via immunoSEQ multiplex PCR, lists solely in-frame clones and lacks some. The sample holds hundreds of thousands of clones, approximately 84% seen once. Sequencing used peripheral blood. These receptors came from a woman aged 80 or older with acute or convalescent COVID-19.

The V and J genes are TRBV5-6 and TRBJ2-7, with 8 bases matching TRBD2. V dropped 0 bases and J dropped 0; count of bases not matched to a gene: 5. The CDR3 spans 16 residues. The V gene's germline CDR1 is SGHDT and CDR2 YYEEEE. CDR3: CASSLGLAQSSYEQYF. For the CDR3, the DNA is TGTGCCAGCAGCTTGGGACTAGCGCAAAGCTCCTACGAGCAGTACTTC. Together with reference TRBV5-6 and TRBJ2-7, the CDR3 gives the full variable domain: DAGVTQSPTHLIKTRGQQVTLRCSPKSGHDTVSWYQQALGQGPQFIFQYYEEEERQRGNFPDRFSGHQFPNYSSELNVNALLLGDSALYLCASSLGLAQSSYEQYFGPGTRLTVT.

The V gene is TRBV18, the J gene TRBJ1-1; possibly TRBD1 for D (6 bases). The length of the CDR3 is 15 residues. The V gene lost 3 bases and the J gene lost 5 bases, with 16 bases spanning the gap. Germline CDR1 and CDR2: KGHSH and LQKENI. The CDR3 DNA sequence: TGTGCCAGCTCACCGACAGCGGGGGCGAGGACTGAAGCTTTCTTT. It is translated as CASSPTAGARTEAFF. The whole variable domain, filled in from reference TRBV18 and TRBJ1-1, reads NAGVMQNPRHLVRRRGQEARLRCSPMKGHSHVYWYRQLPEEGLKFMVYLQKENIIDESGMPKERFSAEFPKEGPSILRIQQVVRGDSAAYFCASSPTAGARTEAFFGQGTRLTVV.

The genes are TRBV6-5 and TRBJ2-7, with 7 bases fitting TRBD1. The ends lost 7 bases at V and 3 bases at J; junction bases unmatched: 12. Germline CDR1 MNHEY, CDR2 SVGAGI. The CDR3 sequence is 15 residues long. CDR3 DNA sequence: TGTGCCAGCATCGGGACGAGGACAGGCGACTACGAGCAGTACTTC. This sequence encodes CASIGTRTGDYEQYF.

The chain has TRBV27 and TRBJ2-7; 8 nucleotides align to TRBD1. From germline, CDR1 is MNHEY and CDR2 SMNVEV (reference sequence). The CDR3 runs 18 residues. Losses at the gene ends were 0 bases for V and 0 bases for J; bases not matched to a gene: 10. CDR3 sequence: CASSLSFQGAINSYEQYF. CDR3 sequence (DNA): TGTGCCAGCAGTTTATCTTTTCAGGGGGCGATAAACTCCTACGAGCAGTACTTC.

This clone was counted once. The chain couples TRBV18 to TRBJ2-1, with TRBD2 identical over 11 bases. The trim removed 2 bases at V and 7 bases at J, leaving 7 bases unmatched. The CDR3 is made up of 16 amino acids. Germline V gene data show CDR1 as KGHSH and CDR2 as LQKENI. The CDR3 loop is CASSPSLAGGQNEQFF. The CDR3 nucleotides read TGTGCCAGCTCACCATCTCTAGCGGGAGGTCAAAATGAGCAGTTCTTC.

The chain uses TRBV5-1 and TRBJ2-1; 9 bases are a match to TRBD2. After removal of 1 base from V and 15 bases from J, the junction contained 8 bases not matched to a gene. The CDR3 sequence is 13 residues long. CDR1 and CDR2 from the germline V gene are SGHRS and YFSETQ. In DNA, the CDR3 is TGCGCCAGCAGCTTGACTGGCGGGGGGGCCCCGTTCTTC. This translates into CASSLTGGGAPFF.

This chain uses TRBV2 with TRBJ2-1; D remains unclear. Looked up from germline, CDR1 is SNHLY and CDR2 is FYNNEI. Between the trimmed V and J ends, which lost 6 bases and 5 bases, there was a span of 8 bases. This CDR3 contains 12 residues. The CDR3 sequence: CASRRSDNEQFF. The CDR3 nucleotides read TGTGCCAGCAGGAGGTCCGACAATGAGCAGTTCTTC.

The gene calls are TRBV11-2 and TRBJ1-4; 7 bases are a match to TRBD1. The CDR3 totals 15 residues. The trim removed 5 bases at V and 7 bases at J, leaving 10 bases unmatched. CDR1 and CDR2 (germline): SGHAT, FQNNGV. The DNA for the CDR3 is TGTGCCAGCAGCGGAAGGGGGCTACGCGGTGAAAAACTGTTTTTT. Protein product: CASSGRGLRGEKLFF.

This clone was recorded once. The V and J genes are TRBV5-6 and TRBJ2-5; 10 nucleotides match TRBD2. Germline loops: CDR1 SGHDT, CDR2 YYEEEE. The CDR3 contains 17 residues. The junction had 10 bases not matched to a gene; V was cut back by 1 base and J by 4 bases. CDR3 DNA sequence: TGTGCCAGCAGCTTGTTCGGCCTAGCGGGAGCCCCAGAGACCCAGTACTTC. Translation gives CASSLFGLAGAPETQYF. Together with reference TRBV5-6 and TRBJ2-5, the CDR3 gives the full variable domain: DAGVTQSPTHLIKTRGQQVTLRCSPKSGHDTVSWYQQALGQGPQFIFQYYEEEERQRGNFPDRFSGHQFPNYSSELNVNALLLGDSALYLCASSLFGLAGAPETQYFGPGTRLLVL.

The chain couples TRBV30 to TRBJ2-7; possible D gene TRBD1, 6 bases. V dropped 1 base and J dropped 3 bases, with 7 bases sitting between them. The CDR3 has 12 residues. Germline V gene sequence: CDR1 GTSNPN, CDR2 SVGIG (reference sequence). Written as DNA, the CDR3 is TGTGCCTGGAGTGAGACAGGCTACGAGCAGTACTTC. Protein sequence: CAWSETGYEQYF.

J is TRBJ2-7 and V is TRBV6-5; TRBD1 matches 8 bases. CDR1 is MNHEY, CDR2 SVGAGI, per germline. The J segment lost 6 bases and the V segment lost 6 bases, leaving 10 bases of the junction unmatched. The CDR3 spans 14 residues. The CDR3 sequence: CASSPTGVPSEQYF. The CDR3, as DNA: TGTGCCAGCAGCCCGACAGGGGTCCCTTCCGAGCAGTACTTC.

This clone was detected a few times. The chain employs TRBV7-9 and TRBJ1-1; D is unresolved. The CDR3 covers 13 residues. V lost 1 base and J 1 base, leaving 4 bases between the germline ends. Per germline, CDR1 SEHNR and CDR2 FQNEAQ (reference sequence). The CDR3 region is CASSLVQNTEAFF. In DNA, the CDR3 is TGTGCCAGCAGCTTAGTACAGAACACTGAAGCTTTCTTT.

V and J are TRBV12-5 and TRBJ1-1, with 7 bases lining up with TRBD1. V was pared by 6 bases and J by 1 base, with 5 bases of the junction left unmatched. Per the germline V gene, CDR1 is LGHNT and CDR2 is FRNRAP. The CDR3 sequence is 14 residues long. CDR3 coding DNA: TGTGCTAGTGGAAGACAGGGAGGGAACACTGAAGCTTTCTTT. Residues: CASGRQGGNTEAFF.

In the case of this clone: A junction boundary mismatches the germline segment, possibly from a read error. CDR3 coding DNA: TGTGCCAGCAGTTATCTCCCAGGGACAGCCTATGATTCACCCCTCCACTTT. It is translated as CASSYLPGTAYDSPLHF. The chain uses TRBV6-2 or TRBV6-3 and TRBJ1-6; 7 bases align to TRBD1. The germline gives CDR1 MNHEY, CDR2 SVGEGT. The length of the CDR3 is 17 residues.

V usage is TRBV27 and J usage is TRBJ1-1; maybe TRBD1 (5 bases). The V and J ends lost 10 bases and 4 bases respectively, with 16 bases between them. The CDR3 is made up of 13 amino acids. The germline V gene has CDR1 MNHEY and CDR2 SMNVEV (reference sequence). CDR3 sequence: CATRARDGTEAFF. The CDR3 nucleotides read TGTGCCACCCGGGCCAGGGATGGCACTGAAGCTTTCTTT.

This sequence joins TRBV28 and TRBJ1-1, with a possible D match to TRBD1 (5 bases). V was pared by 7 bases and J by 8 bases, with 17 bases between. Germline CDR1 and CDR2: MDHEN and SYDVKM. The CDR3 consists of 13 residues. The CDR3 is CASNVGVPGEAFF. CDR3 nucleotide sequence: TGTGCCAGCAACGTAGGGGTCCCCGGGGAAGCTTTCTTT.

The chain employs TRBV5-6 and TRBJ1-5, with TRBD1 as a possible D gene (6 bases). The V and J ends lost 3 bases and 5 bases respectively, with 12 bases between them. From germline, CDR1 is SGHDT and CDR2 YYEEEE. The CDR3 is 14 amino acids. CDR3 sequence: CASSYRTADQPQHF. In nucleotides, the CDR3 is TGTGCCAGCAGCTATCGGACAGCCGATCAGCCCCAGCATTTT.

This clone has only a few counts. The chain recombines TRBV5-1 with TRBJ2-1; D possibly corresponds to TRBD2 (5 bases). Germline-derived CDR1 and CDR2 are SGHRS and YFSETQ. The CDR3 runs to 13 residues. V was shortened by 4 bases and J by 4 bases, with 9 bases between the two germline ends. The CDR3 protein is CASSVLGYNEQFF. The CDR3 DNA reads as TGCGCCAGCAGCGTACTAGGGTACAATGAGCAGTTCTTC.

J is TRBJ2-1 and V is TRBV27; tentative D call: TRBD1 (6 bases). In germline, CDR1 is MNHEY, CDR2 SMNVEV (reference sequence). Trimming removed 6 bases from V and 0 bases from J, with 21 bases in between. The CDR3 sequence is 18 residues long. The CDR3 loop reads CASSDSKDRLSSYNEQFF. The DNA of the CDR3 is TGTGCCAGCAGCGACTCGAAAGACAGGTTGAGCTCCTACAATGAGCAGTTCTTC.

The chain couples TRBV10-3 to TRBJ2-7; 12 bases are shared with TRBD2. The J segment lost 0 bases and the V segment lost 6 bases, leaving 12 bases of the junction unmatched. Germline loops: CDR1 ENHRY, CDR2 SYGVKD. This CDR3 is built from 18 residues. The CDR3 reads CAIRSASGRASLSYEQYF. Here the CDR3 DNA reads TGTGCCATCAGGTCCGCTAGCGGGAGGGCCTCACTCTCCTACGAGCAGTACTTC.

J is TRBJ1-2 and V is TRBV18; D is uncertain. The CDR3 has 14 amino acids. Germline V CDR1 and CDR2: KGHSH, LQKENI. Trimming removed 6 bases from V and 0 bases from J, with 11 bases in between. In DNA form, the CDR3 reads TGTGCCAGCTCCTCCGGCGGAGCTAACTATGGCTACACCTTC. Its translation is CASSSGGANYGYTF.